The entry that follows covers one T cell receptor (beta chain) sequence. This sample's treatment: around 19 received Ad26.COV2.S at low or high dose, single or two shots; about 5 received placebo; per-sample allocation not given. Vaccine and placebo recipients were sampled on day 63 after the first injection. This record belongs to a study of Ad26.COV2.S vaccination and SARS-CoV-2 variants. Profiled with immunoSEQ multiplex PCR; TCRdb holds only in-frame clones, not every one. The table shows around 450,000 clones, with roughly nine tenths occurring only once. The CDR3 is 14 residues long. Germline loops: CDR1 MNHEY, CDR2 SVGAGI. Losses at the gene ends were 7 bases for V and 4 bases for J; bases not matched to a gene: 6.

This material consisted of peripheral blood, taken in a trial of Ad26.COV2.S vaccine versus placebo. The V and J genes are TRBV6-5 and TRBJ2-1; 8 bases match TRBD1. The sequence derives from a person aged 18 to 65 who received the Ad26.COV2.S COVID-19 vaccine or a placebo. CDR3 loop: CASTPGQAYNEQFF. The CDR3 bases are TGTGCCAGCACCCCGGGACAGGCTTACAATGAGCAGTTCTTC.